The 11 T cell receptor beta chains reported below all come from one sample, sequenced in a study of blood T cell repertoires in COVID-19 (dated by TCRdb to about 2020). The library was built by means of the immunoSEQ multiplex PCR assay. In its TCRdb copy, this immuneACCESS table keeps in-frame sequences only and misses some clones. Where compared with another copy, unresolved V genes explain less than half of these, and the others have no known cause. This sample gives 150,000 to 200,000 clones in total; 60% to 85% of them show up just once. Less than 9.5% of the sample is taken by the ten largest. Sequencing input: peripheral blood. Receptors originate from a man aged 55 to 70 with acute or convalescent COVID-19.

This chain links TRBV7-2 with TRBJ2-3; weak D call: TRBD2 (6 bases). The CDR3 covers 16 residues. CDR1 is SGHTA, CDR2 FQGNSA, per germline. Trimming took off 1 base at V and 0 bases at J, with 11 bases between the two ends. The CDR3 sequence: CASSLVGGVSTDTQYF. CDR3 in DNA: TGTGCCAGCAGCTTAGTGGGCGGGGTCAGCACAGATACGCAGTATTTT.

A note on this clone: One end of the junction does not line up with germline, which may come from a read error. The chain employs TRBV7-9 and TRBJ1-1; no firm D call. The CDR3 runs to 14 residues. Germline loops: CDR1 SEHNR, CDR2 FQNEAQ (reference sequence). CDR3 protein: CASSLAFGGTEAFF. CDR3 in DNA: TGTGCCAGCAGCCTAGCGTTCGGTGGTACTGAAGCTTTCTTT.

This clone was seen once. The J gene is TRBJ2-1, the V gene TRBV5-1; possibly TRBD2 for D (5 bases). V was pared by 3 bases and J by 6 bases, with 10 bases between. The V gene's germline CDR1 is SGHRS and CDR2 YFSETQ. The CDR3 is 13 amino acids. For the CDR3, the DNA is TGCGCCAGCAGCTCAACTAGTGGCAATGAGCAGTTCTTC. Translated, it gives CASSSTSGNEQFF.

CDR3 sequence: CASSVSPGGRGTQETQYF. Here the CDR3 DNA reads TGTGCCAGCAGCGTATCGCCGGGGGGAAGGGGCACCCAAGAGACCCAGTACTTC. J is TRBJ2-5 and V is TRBV9; TRBD2 agrees at 7 bases. Germline V gene data show CDR1 as SGDLS and CDR2 as YYNGEE. V shed 1 base, J shed 1 base, and the junction held 13 bases outside the gene matches. The CDR3 runs 18 residues.

CDR3 in DNA: TGTGCCACCAGTGATGACAGGGGGACCGGCACAGATACGCAGTATTTT. This gives the protein CATSDDRGTGTDTQYF. The V call is TRBV24-1, the J call TRBJ2-3; 9 positions agree with TRBD1. Per germline, CDR1 KGHDR and CDR2 SFDVKD. The CDR3 length is 16 residues. Trimming removed 3 bases from V and 1 base from J; junction bases left unmatched: 4.

V usage is TRBV25-1 and J usage is TRBJ1-4, with D possibly being TRBD1 (6 bases). Germline lookup yields CDR1 MGHDK and CDR2 SYGVNS. Trimming removed 6 bases from V and 8 bases from J, with 13 bases in between. The CDR3 loop spans 13 amino acids. CDR3 coding DNA: TGTGCCAGCAGGGGGACACTCGGCGAAAAACTGTTTTTT. Residues: CASRGTLGEKLFF.

The chain combines TRBV6-5 with TRBJ2-7, with a weak D call TRBD1 (6 bases). V lost 5 bases and J 2 bases, leaving 16 bases between the germline ends. CDR1 MNHEY and CDR2 SVGAGI come from the germline V gene. The CDR3 spans 15 residues. The CDR3: CASSLSGQVTYEQYF. CDR3 in DNA: TGTGCCAGCAGTCTCTCGGGACAAGTTACCTACGAGCAGTACTTC.

The CDR3 sequence is CASSSQAATIYGYTF. CDR3 nucleotides: TGTGCCAGCAGCTCCCAGGCTGCTACCATCTATGGCTACACCTTC. This chain links TRBV5-4 with TRBJ1-2; D remains unclear. The CDR3 covers 15 residues. Per the germline V gene, CDR1 is SGHNT and CDR2 is YYREEE (reference sequence). V lost 3 bases to trimming and J lost 4 bases, with 16 bases between them. Full variable domain (outside the CDR3, taken from reference TRBV5-4 and TRBJ1-2): ETGVTQSPTHLIKTRGQQVTLRCSSQSGHNTVSWYQQALGQGPQFIFQYYREEENGRGNFPPRFSGLQFPNYSSELNVNALELDDSALYLCASSSQAATIYGYTFGSGTRLTVV.

The chain has TRBV21-1 and TRBJ1-1; whether TRBD1, the table's D call, matches the DNA was not checked. TRBV21-1 is a documented pseudogene. The CDR3 is made up of 15 amino acids. The CDR3 sequence: CATSGTGVLNTEAFF. Written as DNA, the CDR3 is TGTGCCACTAGCGGGACAGGGGTTTTGAACACTGAAGCTTTCTTT.

This clone showed up just a few times. The rearrangement uses TRBV6-5 and TRBJ2-7; D possibly corresponds to TRBD2 (5 bases). Germline assignment: CDR1 MNHEY and CDR2 SVGAGI. The CDR3 loop spans 14 amino acids. Trimming cost V 0 bases and J 2 bases, with 8 bases left between them. This CDR3 reads CASSYSRGTYEQYF. DNA of the CDR3: TGTGCCAGCAGTTACTCGAGAGGGACCTACGAGCAGTACTTC.

The gene calls are TRBV30 and TRBJ2-5; 9 bases fit TRBD1. V trimming: 0 bases; J trimming: 4 bases; junction bases outside the gene matches: 3. Per germline, CDR1 GTSNPN and CDR2 SVGIG (reference sequence). The CDR3 sequence is 14 residues long. The CDR3 sequence: CAWSVGTGTETQYF. The CDR3 DNA reads as TGTGCCTGGAGTGTCGGGACAGGGACAGAGACCCAGTACTTC.